These 8 T cell receptor beta chains came from one sample sequenced in a study of blood T cell repertoires in COVID-19. Repertoires were generated with immunoSEQ multiplex PCR, while TCRdb's copy carries only in-frame clones and drops some. The sample carries 30,000 to 45,000 clones, approximately 88% recorded once. The sequenced sample was peripheral blood. Receptors originate from a human donor in a cohort sampled during active COVID-19.

This chain uses TRBV9 with TRBJ1-2; the D gene is possibly TRBD1 (6 bases). The CDR3 length is 14 residues. The V end was cut by 0 bases, the J end by 8 bases, with 14 bases between. Germline CDR1 and CDR2: SGDLS and YYNGEE. The DNA for the CDR3 is TGTGCCAGCAGCGTAGGACAGGCTCCGAGAGGCTACACCTTC. This gives the protein CASSVGQAPRGYTF.

The chain couples TRBV3-1 (or the pseudogene TRBV3-2) to TRBJ1-1; no clear D. Per germline, CDR1 LGHDT and CDR2 YNNKEL (reference sequence). Deletions cut 2 bases from V and 1 base from J, with 11 bases between. The CDR3 length is 15 residues. The CDR3 sequence: CASSQRPGSNTEAFF. The DNA of the CDR3 is TGTGCCAGCAGCCAAAGGCCAGGATCGAACACTGAAGCTTTCTTT.

Concerning this clone: The identical CDR3 is also encoded by other nucleotide sequences in the sample. The chain couples TRBV27 to TRBJ2-1; 11 positions agree with TRBD2. Germline-derived CDR1 and CDR2 are MNHEY and SMNVEV (reference sequence). There are 13 residues in the CDR3. The V and J ends lost 5 bases and 8 bases, in that order; junction bases with no gene match: 2. The DNA for the CDR3 is TGTGCCAGCAGTCAACTAGCGGGAGATGAGCAGTTCTTC. This codes for CASSQLAGDEQFF.

The rearrangement uses TRBV28 and TRBJ2-3; tentatively, D is TRBD1 (5 bases). Trimming cost V 3 bases and J 2 bases, with 27 bases left between them. The CDR3 extends over 20 amino acids. Germline V CDR1 and CDR2: MDHEN, SYDVKM. The CDR3 region is CASSFLGVGGAIHFTDTQYF. CDR3 sequence (DNA): TGTGCCAGCAGTTTTTTAGGTGTCGGTGGGGCCATCCACTTCACAGATACGCAGTATTTT. Combining the CDR3 with reference TRBV28 and TRBJ2-3 gives the whole variable domain DVKVTQSSRYLVKRTGEKVFLECVQDMDHENMFWYRQDPGLGLRLIYFSYDVKMKEKGDIPEGYSVSREKKERFSLILESASTNQTSMYLCASSFLGVGGAIHFTDTQYFGPGTRLTVL.

This rearrangement joins TRBV7-9 to TRBJ1-4, with D maybe TRBD1 (5 bases). This CDR3 has 19 residues. The V gene's germline CDR1 is SEHNR and CDR2 FQNEAQ (reference sequence). Trimming shortened V by 5 bases and J by 0 bases, and 22 bases separated the two germline ends. The CDR3 DNA reads as TGTGCCAGCAGCCCAAAAACCTCCGGGACTCTTCCAACTAATGAAAAACTGTTTTTT. Protein product: CASSPKTSGTLPTNEKLFF.

V gene TRBV29-1 combines with J gene TRBJ2-2, with D possibly being TRBD1 (6 bases). The CDR3 is made up of 15 amino acids. Trimming stripped 0 bases from V and 1 base from J, with 9 bases between. Germline assignment: CDR1 SQVTM and CDR2 ANQGSEA. The CDR3 protein is CSVEDPRGNTGELFF. The CDR3 DNA follows: TGCAGCGTTGAAGATCCCAGGGGGAACACCGGGGAGCTGTTTTTT.

This CDR3 is CASSLSSRGGYEKLFF. Here the CDR3 DNA reads TGTGCCAGCAGTTTGTCATCAAGGGGGGGTTATGAAAAACTGTTTTTT. The chain recombines TRBV27 with TRBJ1-4; a weak D match, TRBD1 (6 bases). V lost 3 bases to trimming and J lost 6 bases, with 17 bases between them. The germline CDR1 and CDR2 sequences are MNHEY and SMNVEV (reference sequence). This CDR3 spans 16 amino acids.

The DNA of the CDR3 is TGTGCCAGCAGCTCTGGCCAGCGGGAAAAGGGATACGAGCAGTACTTC. It translates to CASSSGQREKGYEQYF. V usage is TRBV5-4 and J usage is TRBJ2-7; TRBD2 matches at 7 bases. Per germline, CDR1 SGHNT and CDR2 YYREEE (reference sequence). The CDR3 runs 16 residues. The junction had 13 bases not matched to a gene; V was cut back by 3 bases and J by 4 bases.